The 2 T cell receptor beta chains below all came from one sample that was sequenced in a study of molecular identifiers for immune sequencing clone quantification. Via MiXCR, TCRdb re-called the PCR reads, giving one row per CDR3 protein. The repertoire consists of some 320,000 distinct CDR3 sequences, with 24% occurring once and the leading ten covering about 0.71%. The sequenced sample was naive CD8+ T cells from blood, with Jurkat cell RNA spiked in. Stated subset: FACS-sorted CD8+CD4-CCR7+CD45RA+ naive T cells. The receptors come from a human donor in good health. Some libraries in this study had Jurkat cell RNA spiked in.

This chain uses TRBV9 with TRBJ1-1; no definite D call. Looked up from germline, CDR1 is SGDLS and CDR2 is YYNGEE. The CDR3 consists of 15 residues. The germline V and J ends were trimmed by 9 bases and 2 bases, with 20 bases remaining between them. The CDR3 loop reads CANNPTQNSNTEAFF. DNA for the CDR3: TGTGCCAACAACCCCACTCAAAATTCAAACACTGAAGCTTTCTTT. The complete variable domain, with remaining parts taken from reference TRBV9 and TRBJ1-1, reads DSGVTQTPKHLITATGQRVTLRCSPRSGDLSVYWYQQSLDQGLQFLIQYYNGEERAKGNILERFSAQQFPDLHSELNLSSLELGDSALYFCANNPTQNSNTEAFFGQGTRLTVV.

This clonotype was detected ten times or more. This chain connects TRBV4-3 to TRBJ2-7; D may be TRBD1 (6 bases). There are 14 residues in the CDR3. Trimming removed 1 base from V and 6 bases from J, with 13 bases in between. Germline lookup yields CDR1 LGHNA and CDR2 YSLEER. DNA for the CDR3: TGCGCCAGCAGCCAAGTCCTACAGGGACCCGAGCAGTACTTC. Amino acids: CASSQVLQGPEQYF.